What follows are 28 T cell receptor beta chains derived from one specimen sequenced in a study of CD8 T cells in Susac syndrome. With random hexamers, 0.5 to 1 ug RNA was reverse transcribed. Using its own MiXCR run on the immunoSEQ multiplex PCR reads, TCRdb lists one record per CDR3 protein. The sample holds roughly 200,000 distinct CDR3 sequences, about 95% seen once. Sequenced input: CD4+ T cells from PBMCs. The receptors shown here come from a human donor in good health.

This clonotype appeared once. CDR3 sequence reads: CASNPPGLAGEQYF. DNA of the CDR3: TGTGCCAGCAACCCCCCGGGACTAGCGGGGGAGCAGTACTTC. This chain joins TRBV7-8 and TRBJ2-7; 13 bases line up with TRBD2. CDR3 length: 14 residues. Trimming cost V 7 bases and J 7 bases; bases outside gene matches: 7. The germline gives CDR1 SGHVS, CDR2 FQNEAQ.

The gene calls are TRBV20-1 and TRBJ1-1; D is undetermined. The CDR3 is 14 amino acids. Per the germline V gene, CDR1 is DFQATT and CDR2 is SNEGSKA (reference sequence). V was clipped by 5 bases and J by 3 bases, with 16 bases between them. CDR3 in DNA: TGCAGTGCTCCGATCCCTTATTTGGACACTGAAGCTTTCTTT. Residues: CSAPIPYLDTEAFF.

The chain combines TRBV9 with TRBJ1-1; 8 bases are shared with TRBD1. The CDR3 covers 14 residues. V shed 4 bases, J shed 8 bases, and the junction held 10 bases outside the gene matches. From germline, CDR1 is SGDLS and CDR2 YYNGEE. DNA of the CDR3: TGTGCCAGCAGCCCATCTTCCTGGACAGGGGAAGCTTTCTTT. Amino acid sequence: CASSPSSWTGEAFF.

The CDR3, as DNA: TGTGCCAGCAGCTTAATTGGGGGCCGGGACTACGAGCAGTACTTC. This gives the protein CASSLIGGRDYEQYF. The rearrangement joins TRBV7-2 to TRBJ2-7; tentatively, D is TRBD1 (6 bases). Germline CDR1 is SGHTA and CDR2 is FQGNSA. V shed 2 bases and J shed 3 bases, with 14 bases lying between them. The CDR3 runs to 15 residues.

This clonotype was picked up one time. The chain combines TRBV29-1 with TRBJ1-1, with D unresolved. The germline CDR1 and CDR2 sequences are SQVTM and ANQGSEA. V was cut by 1 base and J by 2 bases, with 5 bases left in between. The CDR3 is 12 residues long. The CDR3 DNA sequence: TGCAGCGTTGAAGCCGGAAACACTGAAGCTTTCTTT. Its protein is CSVEAGNTEAFF.

This clonotype has just one count. The CDR3 DNA reads as TGTGCCAGCAGTTACCGGGGGTCTGGGGCCAACGTCCTGACTTTC. The encoded protein is CASSYRGSGANVLTF. J is TRBJ2-6 and V is TRBV6-2 or TRBV6-3; possible D gene TRBD2, 6 bases. With 2 bases removed from V and 1 base from J, the gap between germline ends came to 6 bases. This CDR3 is built from 15 residues. CDR1 MNHEY and CDR2 SVGEGT come from the germline V gene.

The chain employs TRBV20-1 and TRBJ2-5; perhaps TRBD1 as D (6 bases). CDR1 DFQATT and CDR2 SNEGSKA come from the germline V gene (reference sequence). V shed 3 bases and J shed 5 bases, with 13 bases lying between them. The CDR3 loop spans 13 amino acids. The CDR3: CSARETGWETQYF. CDR3 sequence (DNA): TGCAGTGCTAGGGAGACAGGCTGGGAGACCCAGTACTTC.

The chain employs TRBV11-2 and TRBJ2-2; 10 bases line up with TRBD2. This CDR3 spans 15 amino acids. Per germline, CDR1 SGHAT and CDR2 FQNNGV. The V and J ends lost 10 bases and 1 base, in that order; junction bases with no gene match: 6. The CDR3 DNA sequence: TGTGCCACTATAGCGGGAGGATTGAACACCGGGGAGCTGTTTTTT. Amino acids: CATIAGGLNTGELFF.

The V gene is TRBV20-1, the J gene TRBJ2-3; D not resolved. CDR1 and CDR2 (germline): DFQATT, SNEGSKA (reference sequence). The CDR3 extends over 12 amino acids. The ends were cut back, 3 bases at V and 3 bases at J, with 7 bases in the middle. CDR3 coding DNA: TGCAGTGCTAGTTCTGCTACAGATACGCAGTATTTT. Its protein is CSASSATDTQYF.

The chain has TRBV23-1 and TRBJ1-5; TRBD1 matches at 7 bases. Being an ORF, TRBV23-1 has a function that is uncertain. The CDR3 is made up of 16 amino acids. The V gene end was trimmed by 2 bases and the J gene end by 0 bases; junction bases not matched to a gene: 4. The CDR3, as DNA: TGCGCCAGCAGTCAAAAGGACAGGTATAGCAATCAGCCCCAGCATTTT. Translated, it gives CASSQKDRYSNQPQHF.

The genes are TRBV28 and TRBJ2-1, with D uncertain. The CDR3 spans 13 residues. Trimming cost V 5 bases and J 0 bases, with 5 bases left between them. Germline CDR1 MDHEN, CDR2 SYDVKM. CDR3 in amino acids: CASSPGSYNEQFF. The CDR3 DNA reads as TGTGCCAGCAGTCCAGGCTCCTACAATGAGCAGTTCTTC.

The rearrangement links TRBV15 to TRBJ1-5; TRBD1 agrees at 8 bases. Germline V gene lookup returns CDR1 LNHNV and CDR2 YYDKDF (reference sequence). This CDR3 has 14 amino acids. V lost 3 bases, J lost 7 bases, and 5 bases stayed unmatched. The CDR3 protein is CATSRTGVGQPQHF. Here the CDR3 DNA reads TGTGCCACCAGCAGGACAGGGGTAGGCCAGCCCCAGCATTTT.

The rearrangement links TRBV6-5 to TRBJ2-7, with D perhaps TRBD2 (6 bases). CDR3 length: 13 residues. The V and J ends lost 6 bases and 3 bases respectively, with 12 bases between them. The germline V gene has CDR1 MNHEY and CDR2 SVGAGI. The CDR3 sequence is CASSWRDGYEQYF. CDR3 bases: TGTGCCAGCAGCTGGCGGGACGGCTACGAGCAGTACTTC.

This chain uses TRBV29-1 with TRBJ2-1, with TRBD2 matching over 11 bases. Germline V CDR1 and CDR2: SQVTM, ANQGSEA. The CDR3 runs 14 residues. J gave up 7 bases and V 3 bases, and 5 bases lay outside the gene matches. CDR3 DNA sequence: TGCAGCGTTGACGGACTAGCGGGCTTTAATGAGCAGTTCTTC. Translation gives CSVDGLAGFNEQFF.

This clonotype was counted once. The CDR3 region is CASRTGTSGNNEQFF. CDR3 coding DNA: TGTGCCAGCAGAACCGGGACTAGCGGGAACAATGAGCAGTTCTTC. This rearrangement joins TRBV2 to TRBJ2-1; 13 bases match TRBD2. Germline CDR1 SNHLY, CDR2 FYNNEI. The CDR3 sequence is 15 residues long. J gave up 5 bases and V 6 bases, and 4 bases lay outside the gene matches.

The chain recombines TRBV20-1 with TRBJ2-4, with TRBD2 matching 12 bases. V shed 6 bases and J 6 bases; nucleotides not matched to a gene: 6. The CDR3 extends over 14 amino acids. The germline CDR1 and CDR2 sequences are DFQATT and SNEGSKA (reference sequence). The CDR3 DNA is TGCAGTGCCCGACTAGCGGGAGTAAGAAACATTCAGTACTTC. Translation gives CSARLAGVRNIQYF.

Only one count was recorded for this clonotype. V and J are TRBV27 and TRBJ2-2; D gene uncertain. V was clipped by 1 base and J by 3 bases, with 6 bases between them. The CDR3 sequence is 14 residues long. Germline V gene lookup returns CDR1 MNHEY and CDR2 SMNVEV (reference sequence). This chain's CDR3 is CASSLFVDTGELFF. CDR3 DNA: TGTGCCAGCAGTTTATTCGTGGACACCGGGGAGCTGTTTTTT.

This clonotype was detected once. The J gene is TRBJ2-6, the V gene TRBV19; D uncertain. V was cut by 5 bases and J by 5 bases, with 10 bases left in between. Germline V lookup: CDR1 LNHDA, CDR2 SQIVND (reference sequence). This CDR3 has 14 amino acids. The CDR3 loop reads CASSPRGRANVLTF. CDR3 coding DNA: TGTGCCAGTAGTCCCAGAGGTAGGGCCAACGTCCTGACTTTC. Variable domain in full (rest from reference TRBV19 and TRBJ2-6): DGGITQSPKYLFRKEGQNVTLSCEQNLNHDAMYWYRQDPGQGLRLIYYSQIVNDFQKGDIAEGYSVSREKKESFPLTVTSAQKNPTAFYLCASSPRGRANVLTFGAGSRLTVL.

This clonotype was seen a few times. CDR3: CASSLGPSGSYEQYF. CDR3 bases: TGTGCCAGCAGCTTGGGGCCTAGCGGGAGCTACGAGCAGTACTTC. This chain joins TRBV5-4 and TRBJ2-7; 10 nucleotides line up with TRBD2. The CDR3 runs to 15 residues. V trimming: 0 bases; J trimming: 3 bases; junction bases outside the gene matches: 3. Germline V gene lookup returns CDR1 SGHNT and CDR2 YYREEE (reference sequence).

This chain links TRBV20-1 with TRBJ2-7; TRBD2 matches 7 bases. This CDR3 has 14 residues. Germline V gene sequence: CDR1 DFQATT, CDR2 SNEGSKA (reference sequence). The junction had 10 bases not matched to a gene; V was cut back by 5 bases and J by 3 bases. Written as DNA, the CDR3 is TGCAGTGCTTTTAAGCGGGGCCATAGCTACGAGCAGTACTTC. This codes for CSAFKRGHSYEQYF.

The gene calls are TRBV30 and TRBJ1-4; D ambiguous. CDR3 length equals 15 residues. Germline CDR1 reads GTSNPN; CDR2 reads SVGIG (reference sequence). Trimming removed 2 bases at V and 0 bases at J, with 10 bases between. As DNA, the CDR3 is TGTGCCTGGAGTATTGGGGTAACAACTAATGAAAAACTGTTTTTT. This translates into CAWSIGVTTNEKLFF.

The chain employs TRBV20-1 and TRBJ2-7; TRBD2 is a possible D gene (5 bases). The CDR3 totals 15 residues. Trimming left V 4 bases short and J 7 bases short, with 23 bases between. CDR1 DFQATT and CDR2 SNEGSKA come from the germline V gene (reference sequence). CDR3 loop: CSANPHRDLRGEQYF. The DNA for the CDR3 is TGCAGTGCTAATCCCCACCGGGATTTAAGAGGGGAGCAGTACTTC.

The CDR3: CASSLAHLAEAFF. The CDR3 DNA follows: TGTGCCAGCAGCTTAGCTCATCTGGCTGAAGCTTTCTTT. The chain links TRBV7-9 to TRBJ1-1; D is unclear. This CDR3 contains 13 residues. The ends were cut back, 0 bases at V and 6 bases at J, with 8 bases in the middle. Germline CDR1 reads SEHNR; CDR2 reads FQNEAQ (reference sequence).

V usage is TRBV6-6 and J usage is TRBJ1-2; 8 nucleotides agree with TRBD1. There are 15 residues in the CDR3. The V and J ends lost 6 bases and 4 bases, in that order; junction bases with no gene match: 10. CDR1 is MNHNY, CDR2 SVGAGI, per germline (reference sequence). CDR3 nucleotide sequence: TGTGCCAGCAGCCACCGGACAGGGACTTTCTATGGCTACACCTTC. Protein: CASSHRTGTFYGYTF.

This chain joins TRBV15 and TRBJ2-5; D is possibly TRBD2 (6 bases). V was pared by 4 bases and J by 1 base, with 10 bases between. The germline V gene has CDR1 LNHNV and CDR2 YYDKDF (reference sequence). The CDR3 runs to 14 residues. The DNA for the CDR3 is TGTGCCACCAGCAACGGGAGTATCCAAGAGACCCAGTACTTC. It codes for CATSNGSIQETQYF.

V usage is TRBV20-1 and J usage is TRBJ1-2; D ambiguous. The CDR3 is 12 amino acids. Trimming took 6 bases from V and 8 from J, leaving 16 bases between them. Germline values: CDR1 DFQATT, CDR2 SNEGSKA (reference sequence). The CDR3 sequence: CSARFRLEGYTF. The CDR3 nucleotides are TGCAGTGCAAGGTTCCGGCTAGAGGGCTACACCTTC.

The chain has TRBV12-3 or TRBV12-4 and TRBJ2-1; D ambiguous. The CDR3 contains 12 residues. Deletions cut 3 bases from V and 6 bases from J, with 6 bases between. The CDR3 coding sequence is TGTGCCAGCAGTTTCAGTGTCAATGAGCAGTTCTTC. Translating gives CASSFSVNEQFF.

The rearrangement joins TRBV12-3 or TRBV12-4 to TRBJ2-1; 8 bases align to TRBD1. Unmatched junction bases numbered 7, after V lost 7 bases and J lost 5 bases. The CDR3 loop spans 14 amino acids. CDR3 DNA sequence: TGTGCCAGCACTCACGGGACAGGAGACAATGAGCAGTTCTTC. Amino acid sequence: CASTHGTGDNEQFF.